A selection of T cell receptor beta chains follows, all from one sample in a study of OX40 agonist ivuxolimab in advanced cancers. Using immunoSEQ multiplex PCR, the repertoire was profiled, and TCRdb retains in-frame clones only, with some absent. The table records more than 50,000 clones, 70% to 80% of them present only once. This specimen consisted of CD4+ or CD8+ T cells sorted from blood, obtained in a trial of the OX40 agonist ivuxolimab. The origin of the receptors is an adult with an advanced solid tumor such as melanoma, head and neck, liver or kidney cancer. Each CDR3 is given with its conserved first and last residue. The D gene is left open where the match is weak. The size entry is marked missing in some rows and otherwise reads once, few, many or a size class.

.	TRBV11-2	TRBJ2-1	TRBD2	TGTGCCAGCAGCTTAGCCCCCTGGGGGGGTGAGCAGTTCTTC	CASSLAPWGGEQFF
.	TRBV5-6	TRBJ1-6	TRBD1	TGTGCCAGCAGCTTGGACAGGGGGCTGAGTTCACCCCTCCACTTT	CASSLDRGLSSPLHF
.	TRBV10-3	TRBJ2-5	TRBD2	TGTGCCATCTCGGAGCGGGGGGGCCTGGAGACCCAGTACTTC	CAISERGGLETQYF
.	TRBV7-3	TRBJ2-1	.	TGTGCCAGCAGCCTCGACAGCTACAATGAGCAGTTCTTC	CASSLDSYNEQFF
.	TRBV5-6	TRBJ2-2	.	TGTGCCAGCAGCGCCGGGACCCCCCTGGGGACCGGGGAGCTGTTTTTT	CASSAGTPLGTGELFF
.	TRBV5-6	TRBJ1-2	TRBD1	TGTGCCAGCAGTTGGGACAGGAGGGGGAATGGCTACACCTTC	CASSWDRRGNGYTF
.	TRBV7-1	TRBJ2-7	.	TGTGCCAGCAGCTTAGGGATCGTGGCCTACGAGCAGTACTTC	CASSLGIVAYEQYF
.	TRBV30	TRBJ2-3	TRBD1	TGTGCCTGGAGGACGACAGGGGCGAGACAGACTAGCACAGATACGCAGTATTTT	CAWRTTGARQTSTDTQYF
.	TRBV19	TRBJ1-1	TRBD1	TGTGCCAGTAGGAAAACAGGGGGGACTGAAGCTTTCTTT	CASRKTGGTEAFF
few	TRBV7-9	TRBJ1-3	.	TGTGCCAGCAGCTTATGGGCCGGGAGGCTCTCTGGAAACACCATATATTTT	CASSLWAGRLSGNTIYF
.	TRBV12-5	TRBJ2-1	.	TGTGCTAGTGGTCAGGGGCGGGACCACAATGAGCAGTTCTTC	CASGQGRDHNEQFF
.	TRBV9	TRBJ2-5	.	TGTGCCAGCAGCGTCGGAAGTACGGGGACCCAGTACTTC	CASSVGSTGTQYF